The source of this T cell receptor (beta chain) is a study of blood T cell repertoires in COVID-19. Seattle enrolled patients during active infection and tracked them longitudinally. The data were produced by immunoSEQ multiplex PCR, yet TCRdb's version contains in-frame clones alone and is incomplete. The sample has fewer than 700,000 clones, around 90% seen once. Germline lookup yields CDR1 SGHRS and CDR2 YFSETQ. The CDR3 has 14 amino acids. The V gene lost 4 bases and the J gene lost 3 bases, with 10 bases spanning the gap. The sequence was collected from a woman aged 45-65 years with COVID-19, enrolled during active disease. This sequence joins TRBV5-1 and TRBJ2-2; TRBD2 might be the D (5 bases). Sequencing used peripheral blood. The CDR3 here is CASSPVLDTGELFF. The DNA for the CDR3 is TGCGCCAGCAGCCCTGTACTAGACACCGGGGAGCTGTTTTTT.